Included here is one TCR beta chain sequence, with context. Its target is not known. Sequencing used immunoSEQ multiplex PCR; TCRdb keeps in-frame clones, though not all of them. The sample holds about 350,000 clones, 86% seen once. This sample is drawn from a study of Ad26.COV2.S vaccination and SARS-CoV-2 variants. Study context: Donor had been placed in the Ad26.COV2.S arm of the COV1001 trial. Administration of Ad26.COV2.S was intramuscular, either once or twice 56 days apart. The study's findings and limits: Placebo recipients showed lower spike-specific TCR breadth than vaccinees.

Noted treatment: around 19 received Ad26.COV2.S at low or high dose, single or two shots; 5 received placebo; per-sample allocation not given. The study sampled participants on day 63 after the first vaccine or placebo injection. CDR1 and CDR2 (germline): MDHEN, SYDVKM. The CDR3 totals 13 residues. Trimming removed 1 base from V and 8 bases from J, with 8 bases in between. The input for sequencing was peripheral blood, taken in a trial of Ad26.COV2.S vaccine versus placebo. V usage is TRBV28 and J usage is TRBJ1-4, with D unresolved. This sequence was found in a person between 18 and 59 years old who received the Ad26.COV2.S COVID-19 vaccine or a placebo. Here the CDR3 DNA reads TGTGCCAGCAGTTTATTGGTGGAGGAAAAACTGTTTTTT. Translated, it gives CASSLLVEEKLFF.